This T cell receptor (beta chain) was observed in a study of T cells in Graves' hyperthyroidism and ophthalmopathy. Germline lookup yields CDR1 LNHDA and CDR2 SQIVND (reference sequence). Trimming at V came to 7 bases and at J to 3 bases, leaving 2 bases not matched to a gene. The CDR3 is made up of 12 amino acids. This clonotype showed up many times. Using RNA transcripts as the source, TCR beta CDR3 regions were amplified. Carried out on the TCR CDR3, a first-round RT-PCR used the HTBI primer set. MiXCR was run by TCRdb on the multiplex PCR reads, yielding one entry per CDR3 protein. The table records 75,000 to 100,000 distinct CDR3 sequences, about 37% of them present only once. Clinical symptoms, serum thyroxine and TRAb, thyroid ultrasound and orbital computed tomography together formed the diagnostic basis.

This clonotype originated in a woman younger than 45 with Graves' hyperthyroidism. J is TRBJ1-2 and V is TRBV19; the match to TRBD1 covers 7 bases. Sequencing was performed on peripheral blood or thyroid tissue (not recorded which). The CDR3 loop reads CASNTGDYGYTF. CDR3 nucleotides: TGTGCCAGTAATACAGGGGACTATGGCTACACCTTC.